The 22 T cell receptor beta chains below were found in one sample sequenced in a study of shared clonotypes between healthy human individuals. Method: immunoSEQ multiplex PCR; TCRdb's copy keeps in-frame clones and lacks some. The sample contains about 2.2 million clones, over 85% of which appear only once. The naive CD8 fraction comprised CD45RO-negative cells positively selected for CCR7 and excluded terminally differentiated effector memory CD45RA+ cells. The sequenced sample consisted of naive CD8+ T cells from PBMCs. The receptors were sampled from a man between 18 and 35 years old in good health. Some clones in this sample may be carry-over from other donors' samples.

This rearrangement joins TRBV9 to TRBJ2-2; 10 bases are shared with TRBD2. This CDR3 contains 16 residues. CDR1 and CDR2 from the germline V gene are SGDLS and YYNGEE. Trimming took 2 bases from V and 2 from J; bases not matched to a gene: 3. CDR3 nucleotides: TGTGCCAGCAGCGTTTTAGCGGGAGGAAACACCGGGGAGCTGTTTTTT. Protein: CASSVLAGGNTGELFF.

The rearrangement joins TRBV19 to TRBJ1-3; unclear D gene. Between the trimmed V and J ends, which lost 5 bases and 0 bases, there was a span of 8 bases. The CDR3 runs 14 residues. Germline CDR1 is LNHDA and CDR2 is SQIVND (reference sequence). CDR3 amino acids: CASSAQSSGNTIYF. The CDR3 nucleotides read TGTGCCAGTAGTGCTCAGAGCTCTGGAAACACCATATATTTT. The variable domain in full, with the rest retrieved from reference TRBV19 and TRBJ1-3, is DGGITQSPKYLFRKEGQNVTLSCEQNLNHDAMYWYRQDPGQGLRLIYYSQIVNDFQKGDIAEGYSVSREKKESFPLTVTSAQKNPTAFYLCASSAQSSGNTIYFGEGSWLTVV.

This clone has a single count. The chain links TRBV29-1 to TRBJ1-3, with a weak D call TRBD1 (6 bases). V was shortened by 6 bases and J by 3 bases, with 21 bases between the two germline ends. Germline values: CDR1 SQVTM, CDR2 ANQGSEA. The CDR3 covers 16 residues. In DNA form, the CDR3 reads TGCAGCGTAGGGACATGGGTGTTCGGGGGTGGAAACACCATATATTTT. Its protein is CSVGTWVFGGGNTIYF.

The chain carries TRBV10-1 and TRBJ1-5, with D hard to call. Germline V gene lookup returns CDR1 WNHNN and CDR2 SYGVQD (reference sequence). The ends were cut back, 8 bases at V and 7 bases at J, with 15 bases in the middle. The CDR3 totals 13 residues. Here the CDR3 reads CASSLGVGQPQHF. CDR3 sequence (DNA): TGCGCCAGCTCCCTTGGGGTAGGACAGCCCCAGCATTTT.

The chain carries TRBV5-3 and TRBJ2-7, with 12 bases matching TRBD2. TRBV5-3 is flagged as an ORF with uncertain function. Trimming at V came to 0 bases and at J to 2 bases, leaving 6 bases not matched to a gene. This CDR3 spans 17 amino acids. CDR3 nucleotides: TGTGCCAGAAGCTTGGCTAGCGGGAGGGCGTCGGCCTACGAGCAGTACTTC. Amino acids: CARSLASGRASAYEQYF.

V usage is TRBV10-2 and J usage is TRBJ2-1, with 13 positions matching TRBD2. After removal of 8 bases from V and 1 base from J, the junction contained 5 bases not matched to a gene. The CDR3 extends over 16 amino acids. From germline, CDR1 is WSHSY and CDR2 SAAADI. The CDR3 DNA reads TGCGCCAGCTTGGGACTAGCGGGGCTGTCCTACAATGAGCAGTTCTTC. Translating it yields CASLGLAGLSYNEQFF.

V gene TRBV4-1 combines with J gene TRBJ1-2, with a tentative D call TRBD1 (5 bases). This CDR3 spans 15 amino acids. Trimming left V 1 base short and J 4 bases short, with 13 bases between. Germline V lookup: CDR1 MGHRA, CDR2 YSYEKL. The chain's CDR3 is CASSQGSTAFYGYTF. The DNA for the CDR3 is TGCGCCAGCAGCCAAGGATCGACAGCTTTCTATGGCTACACCTTC.

This clone showed up just a few times. The CDR3: CSADEAFF. For the CDR3, the DNA is TGCAGTGCCGATGAAGCTTTCTTT. The V gene is TRBV20-1, the J gene TRBJ1-1; D is unclear. Trimming took 6 bases from V and 7 from J, leaving 3 bases between them. The CDR3 contains 8 residues. Germline values: CDR1 DFQATT, CDR2 SNEGSKA (reference sequence).

This clone was counted only a few times. The chain joins TRBV19 to TRBJ2-7, with 7 bases that match TRBD1. CDR3 length: 14 residues. The ends lost 3 bases at V and 2 bases at J; junction bases unmatched: 4. The germline V gene has CDR1 LNHDA and CDR2 SQIVND (reference sequence). The CDR3: CASSMWTGPYEQYF. In DNA form, the CDR3 reads TGTGCCAGTAGTATGTGGACAGGCCCCTACGAGCAGTACTTC.

Turning to this clone: The same CDR3 is also encoded by other DNA sequences in this sample. The rearrangement uses TRBV7-3 and TRBJ2-3; a possible D gene is TRBD1 (6 bases). V lost 4 bases and J 4 bases, leaving 15 bases between the germline ends. The CDR3 extends over 15 amino acids. Germline lookup yields CDR1 SGHTA and CDR2 FQGTGA. The CDR3, as DNA: TGTGCCAGCAGCTCCGGAGGTGGGGGCGCAGATACGCAGTATTTT. This gives the protein CASSSGGGGADTQYF.

V is TRBV27 and J is TRBJ1-2; possibly TRBD1 for D (5 bases). Between the trimmed V and J ends, which lost 5 bases and 8 bases, there was a span of 21 bases. In germline, CDR1 is MNHEY, CDR2 SMNVEV (reference sequence). The CDR3 runs 15 residues. DNA for the CDR3: TGTGCCAGCAGTGCTATGCCCTTGGGGCGTCAGGGCTACACCTTC. It encodes CASSAMPLGRQGYTF.

This clone was observed a few times. The junction departs from the called germline gene at one end, perhaps through a read error. The chain uses TRBV6-5 and TRBJ1-1; possibly TRBD1 for D (5 bases). There are 12 residues in the CDR3. The germline V gene has CDR1 MNHEY and CDR2 SVGAGI. As DNA, the CDR3 is TGTGCTTCCGGGACCCTGAACGCTGAAGCTTTCTTT. Protein sequence: CASGTLNAEAFF.

In its sample, this clone was seen once. This same CDR3 is encoded by further DNA sequences in the sample. The V and J genes are TRBV28 and TRBJ2-6; no clear D gene. The CDR3 spans 14 residues. Germline V CDR1 and CDR2: MDHEN, SYDVKM. Trimming pared 5 bases from V and 1 base from J, leaving 6 bases between. For the CDR3, the DNA is TGTGCCAGCAGTCCAAGTTCTGGGGCCAACGTCCTGACTTTC. Translating gives CASSPSSGANVLTF. Looking up the rest from reference TRBV28 and TRBJ2-6 gives the full variable domain: DVKVTQSSRYLVKRTGEKVFLECVQDMDHENMFWYRQDPGLGLRLIYFSYDVKMKEKGDIPEGYSVSREKKERFSLILESASTNQTSMYLCASSPSSGANVLTFGAGSRLTVL.

This clone came up once. The chain recombines TRBV27 with TRBJ1-5; D is possibly TRBD1 (5 bases). The CDR3 consists of 13 residues. Trimming pared 4 bases from V and 7 bases from J, leaving 11 bases between. CDR1 is MNHEY and CDR2 is SMNVEV in the germline V gene (reference sequence). The CDR3 sequence: CASSYSGGQPQHF. The CDR3 nucleotides read TGTGCCAGCAGTTACTCTGGGGGACAGCCCCAGCATTTT.

This chain links TRBV28 with TRBJ2-7; possibly TRBD1 or TRBD2 for D (6 bases each). CDR1 is MDHEN and CDR2 is SYDVKM in the germline V gene. Between the trimmed V and J ends, which lost 2 bases and 5 bases, there was a span of 28 bases. The CDR3 covers 19 residues. The CDR3 bases are TGTGCCAGCAGTTTAGGGGGCCCTGGGAGGCCGACCCCGAGAGACGAGCAGTACTTC. Residues: CASSLGGPGRPTPRDEQYF.

This clone has just one count. V and J are TRBV10-3 and TRBJ2-4; D may match TRBD1 or TRBD2 (5 bases each). V lost 4 bases, J lost 5 bases, and 12 bases lay in between. CDR1 ENHRY and CDR2 SYGVKD come from the germline V gene. The CDR3 loop spans 14 amino acids. CDR3 coding DNA: TGTGCCATCAGTGGGGGGTACACAGAAAACATTCAGTACTTC. Protein sequence: CAISGGYTENIQYF.

The chain has TRBV19 and TRBJ1-1, with a weak D call TRBD1 (5 bases). This CDR3 region has 15 residues. V lost 0 bases and J 7 bases, leaving 15 bases between the germline ends. The germline gives CDR1 LNHDA, CDR2 SQIVND (reference sequence). The CDR3 loop reads CASSIDQKRDSEAFF. CDR3 nucleotides: TGTGCCAGTAGTATAGATCAAAAGCGAGACAGTGAAGCTTTCTTT.

Comment on this clone: Other DNA sequences within the sample encode an identical CDR3. The J gene is TRBJ2-7, the V gene TRBV7-9, with D possibly TRBD1 on 6 matching bases. The V gene lost 0 bases and the J gene lost 4 bases, with 16 bases spanning the gap. Germline V gives CDR1 SEHNR, CDR2 FQNEAQ (reference sequence). The CDR3 runs 16 residues. The CDR3 nucleotides are TGTGCCAGCAGCTTAGCTTGGGGGCTCGTATCTTACGAGCAGTACTTC. As protein: CASSLAWGLVSYEQYF.

The chain employs TRBV6-6 and TRBJ2-7, with 8 positions matching TRBD2. The CDR3 totals 16 residues. J was trimmed by 3 bases and V by 4 bases; bases with no gene match: 11. Germline assignment: CDR1 MNHNY and CDR2 SVGAGI (reference sequence). Written as DNA, the CDR3 is TGTGCCAGCAGTTTTACCCCGGGGACTAGTCTCTACGAGCAGTACTTC. Its translation is CASSFTPGTSLYEQYF.

This clone showed up just a few times. In DNA form, the CDR3 reads TGTGCCGATTTTGACAGGGGGATAGATGGCTACACCTTC. This encodes CADFDRGIDGYTF. The rearrangement joins TRBV2 to TRBJ1-2; 9 bases agree with TRBD1. The V segment lost 11 bases and the J segment 6 bases; nucleotides outside the gene matches: 10. CDR3 size: 13 residues. CDR1 SNHLY and CDR2 FYNNEI come from the germline V gene.

CDR3 nucleotides: TGTGCCAGCAGCTTCCGGACAGGGGTGCCGGATAGCAATCAGCCCCAGCATTTT. Encoded protein: CASSFRTGVPDSNQPQHF. J is TRBJ1-5 and V is TRBV5-8; 9 bases align to TRBD1. The length of the CDR3 is 18 residues. In germline, CDR1 is SGHTS, CDR2 YDEGEE. V was pared by 2 bases and J by 0 bases, with 9 bases of the junction left unmatched.

V is TRBV11-1 and J is TRBJ2-5; D is ambiguous. CDR1 is SGHAT and CDR2 is FQDESV in the germline V gene (reference sequence). The V end lost 4 bases, the J end lost 1 base, and 16 bases lay between the germline ends. The length of the CDR3 is 16 residues. CDR3 residues: CASSSNRQVTQETQYF. The DNA of the CDR3 is TGTGCCAGCAGCTCCAACAGACAAGTTACCCAAGAGACCCAGTACTTC.